This T cell receptor beta chain was observed in a study of Ad26.COV2.S vaccination and SARS-CoV-2 variants. Treatment of the sample: roughly 20 received Ad26.COV2.S at low or high dose, single or two shots; roughly 5 received placebo; per-sample allocation not given. Each sample was drawn 63 days after the first injection (of vaccine or placebo). Trimming pared 6 bases from V and 8 bases from J, leaving 22 bases between. Germline assignment: CDR1 MNHEY and CDR2 SMNVEV (reference sequence). This CDR3 contains 15 residues. This clone came up a few times. The assay was immunoSEQ multiplex PCR, and TCRdb's table has in-frame clones only and misses some. The sample gives about 350,000 clones, approximately 86% of which show up once; about 10% is in the top ten.

This specimen was peripheral blood, taken in a trial of Ad26.COV2.S vaccine versus placebo. The rearrangement uses TRBV27 and TRBJ1-2, with D possibly being TRBD1 (5 bases). This TCR was sampled from a person aged 18-60 years who received the Ad26.COV2.S COVID-19 vaccine or a placebo. As DNA, the CDR3 is TGTGCCAGCAGCCCTAATACTGCAGGGACGCGAGGCTACACCTTC. Amino acid sequence: CASSPNTAGTRGYTF.